Below are 17 T cell receptor beta chains sequenced from a single sample in a study of lymphopenia after photon versus proton radiotherapy (dated by TCRdb to 2018 to 2020). To prepare the library, the immunoSEQ multiplex PCR assay was applied. TCRdb limited this immuneACCESS table to in-frame rearrangements with V and J called. A share of clones is missing; checked studies link under half to unresolved V genes, and the rest is unexplained. Present in this sample are tens of thousands of clones, roughly 91% of which were seen just once. The ten largest clonotypes hold about 3.1% of the sample. Sequencing used peripheral blood, obtained from a patient treated with photon-based radiotherapy. These TCRs come from an older woman with pancreatic cancer.

The chain recombines TRBV21-1 with TRBJ1-1; the DNA was not compared with TRBD1, the D call given in the table. TRBV21-1 is noted as a pseudogene. This CDR3 has 15 amino acids. The CDR3 DNA reads TGTGCCAGTCGTTACAGGGACGACATGAACACTGAAGCTTTCTTT. Translated, it gives CASRYRDDMNTEAFF.

The V call is TRBV30, the J call TRBJ2-7; D perhaps matches TRBD2 (5 bases). The V end lost 2 bases, the J end lost 2 bases, and 7 bases lay between the germline ends. The CDR3 length is 12 residues. Germline V gene sequence: CDR1 GTSNPN, CDR2 SVGIG (reference sequence). The CDR3 sequence is CAWSRDPYEQYF. DNA of the CDR3: TGTGCCTGGAGTCGGGATCCCTACGAGCAGTACTTC.

The chain links TRBV6-5 to TRBJ1-2, with a tentative D call TRBD1 (6 bases). Germline CDR1 and CDR2: MNHEY and SVGAGI. Trimming shortened V by 8 bases and J by 5 bases, and 9 bases separated the two germline ends. The CDR3 is made up of 11 amino acids. The CDR3 sequence is CASGGGYGYTF. CDR3 nucleotides: TGTGCCAGCGGAGGGGGTTATGGCTACACCTTC.

The chain is built from TRBV27 and TRBJ2-7; maybe TRBD2 (5 bases). Trimming removed 5 bases at V and 0 bases at J, with 14 bases between. Germline CDR1 is MNHEY and CDR2 is SMNVEV (reference sequence). The length of the CDR3 is 15 residues. The CDR3 here is CASSIGDPRSYEQYF. The CDR3, as DNA: TGTGCCAGCAGTATCGGGGATCCGCGCTCCTACGAGCAGTACTTC.

A single count supports this clone. The chain couples TRBV5-1 to TRBJ2-3; the match to TRBD2 covers 11 bases. Germline assignment: CDR1 SGHRS and CDR2 YFSETQ. CDR3 length: 15 residues. The trim removed 4 bases at V and 5 bases at J, leaving 6 bases unmatched. The CDR3 spells CASSVAGGPIDTQYF. The CDR3 DNA is TGCGCCAGCAGCGTAGCGGGAGGGCCTATAGATACGCAGTATTTT.

The chain joins TRBV9 to TRBJ2-1, with TRBD2 identical over 11 bases. CDR3 length equals 15 residues. Looked up from germline, CDR1 is SGDLS and CDR2 is YYNGEE. J gave up 9 bases and V 0 bases, and 5 bases lay outside the gene matches. The CDR3 DNA sequence: TGTGCCAGCAGCGTAGTTAGCGGGAGGGCCCCTGAGCAGTTCTTC. The encoded protein is CASSVVSGRAPEQFF. The full variable domain, completed using reference TRBV9 and TRBJ2-1, is DSGVTQTPKHLITATGQRVTLRCSPRSGDLSVYWYQQSLDQGLQFLIQYYNGEERAKGNILERFSAQQFPDLHSELNLSSLELGDSALYFCASSVVSGRAPEQFFGPGTRLTVL.

The chain links TRBV15 to TRBJ2-1, with TRBD2 matching 10 bases. Losses at the gene ends were 0 bases for V and 3 bases for J; bases not matched to a gene: 14. The germline V gene encodes CDR1 LNHNV and CDR2 YYDKDF (reference sequence). The length of the CDR3 is 20 residues. The CDR3, as DNA: TGTGCCACCAGCAGAGATAGCGGTAGTAGCGGGAGGAATTTCTACAATGAGCAGTTCTTC. Its translation is CATSRDSGSSGRNFYNEQFF.

This rearrangement joins TRBV6-5 to TRBJ2-1; 12 bases agree with TRBD1. CDR1 and CDR2 from the germline V gene are MNHEY and SVGAGI. This CDR3 region has 16 residues. Trimming at V came to 2 bases and at J to 8 bases, leaving 7 bases not matched to a gene. CDR3 nucleotide sequence: TGTGCCAGCAGTTACGCTCCGGGACAGGGGGCCCATGAGCAGTTCTTC. Its translation: CASSYAPGQGAHEQFF.

The chain couples TRBV5-6 to TRBJ2-2, with 9 bases matching TRBD2. The CDR3 consists of 15 residues. CDR1 and CDR2 from the germline V gene are SGHDT and YYEEEE. Losses at the gene ends were 0 bases for V and 6 bases for J; bases not matched to a gene: 3. The CDR3: CASSLDSGSAGELFF. In nucleotides, the CDR3 is TGTGCCAGCAGCTTGGATAGCGGGAGTGCCGGGGAGCTGTTTTTT.

The gene calls are TRBV7-3 and TRBJ2-1; 9 bases fit TRBD1. The CDR3 length is 14 residues. Trimming took 4 bases from V and 9 from J; bases not matched to a gene: 7. The germline CDR1 and CDR2 sequences are SGHTA and FQGTGA. In DNA, the CDR3 is TGTGCCAGCAGCTCTCGGACAGGGGAGGCTGAGCAGTTCTTC. Its protein product is CASSSRTGEAEQFF.

This chain joins TRBV7-2 and TRBJ2-1; no reliable D call. Germline CDR1 is SGHTA and CDR2 is FQGNSA. V lost 5 bases and J 10 bases, leaving 15 bases between the germline ends. CDR3 length: 13 residues. CDR3 amino acids: CASSVTPNREQFF. Written as DNA, the CDR3 is TGTGCCAGCAGCGTGACACCGAACCGGGAGCAGTTCTTC.

This sequence joins TRBV28 and TRBJ2-3; D is undetermined. V was trimmed by 4 bases and J by 6 bases, leaving 11 bases between them. Germline assignment: CDR1 MDHEN and CDR2 SYDVKM. This CDR3 has 13 residues. In DNA, the CDR3 is TGTGCCAGCAGTTCGGTCCTGGGGGATACGCAGTATTTT. Its translation: CASSSVLGDTQYF.

The chain combines TRBV4-1 with TRBJ1-1, with D maybe TRBD1 (5 bases). The V end was cut by 0 bases, the J end by 0 bases, with 11 bases between. The CDR3 consists of 16 residues. The germline gives CDR1 MGHRA, CDR2 YSYEKL. The CDR3 sequence is CASSQDPGRMNTEAFF. The CDR3 DNA is TGCGCCAGCAGCCAAGACCCGGGACGGATGAACACTGAAGCTTTCTTT.

J is TRBJ2-2 and V is TRBV19, with 10 positions matching TRBD2. Germline V gives CDR1 LNHDA, CDR2 SQIVND (reference sequence). J was trimmed by 2 bases and V by 6 bases; bases with no gene match: 9. There are 17 residues in the CDR3. CDR3 coding DNA: TGTGCCAGTAGCCAACTAGCGGGACCCCCTAACACCGGGGAGCTGTTTTTT. This sequence encodes CASSQLAGPPNTGELFF.

This clone has only one observation. This chain connects TRBV19 to TRBJ2-1, with unresolved D. Trimming stripped 0 bases from V and 9 bases from J, with 15 bases between. The CDR3 loop spans 15 amino acids. Looked up from germline, CDR1 is LNHDA and CDR2 is SQIVND (reference sequence). CDR3 region: CASSIDLVWASEQFF. As DNA, the CDR3 is TGTGCCAGTAGTATAGATTTAGTCTGGGCGTCTGAGCAGTTCTTC.

This chain connects TRBV7-6 to TRBJ2-1, with a weak D call TRBD2 (6 bases). V was pared by 1 base and J by 10 bases, with 17 bases between. Germline V gives CDR1 SGHVS, CDR2 FNYEAQ. The CDR3 has 15 residues. Written as DNA, the CDR3 is TGTGCCAGCAGCTTAGAGGGGCTAGCGCCCCGGGAGCAGTTCTTC. This codes for CASSLEGLAPREQFF. Variable domain in full (rest from reference TRBV7-6 and TRBJ2-1): GAGVSQSPRYKVTKRGQDVALRCDPISGHVSLYWYRQALGQGPEFLTYFNYEAQQDKSGLPNDRFSAERPEGSISTLTIQRTEQRDSAMYRCASSLEGLAPREQFFGPGTRLTVL.

The genes are TRBV11-2 and TRBJ2-7; a possible D gene is TRBD2 (5 bases). The CDR3 length is 13 residues. Germline CDR1 and CDR2: SGHAT and FQNNGV. V lost 1 base to trimming and J lost 3 bases, with 7 bases between them. The CDR3 reads CASSLGRGYEQYF. The CDR3 DNA reads TGTGCCAGCAGCTTAGGCCGGGGCTACGAGCAGTACTTC.